Each of the 2 T cell receptor beta chains below was sequenced from the same sample in a study of regulatory T cells in long-lasting Graves disease (dated by TCRdb to the early 2020s). Per the publication, the time point label means: newly diagnosed GD, antithyroid drugs for less than 3 months. RNA was extracted from PBMCs in TRIzol for both TCR sequencing and RNA sequencing. The library was built by means of multiplex PCR. Sequenced using an Illumina HiSeq 4000. To build TCR beta libraries, CDR3 regions were amplified by Arm-PCR using iRepertoire HTBI primers. TCRdb itself trimmed the public reads at Q25 with fastp, ran MiXCR and retained productive beta chains. Rows merge per CDR3 protein into single entries with the most common DNA and genes. The sample table records under 800,000 distinct CDR3 sequences; roughly 16% of these occur just once. 18% of the sample comes from the top ten. The sample was also linked to a second study, of T cells in Graves' hyperthyroidism and ophthalmopathy.

The starting material was peripheral blood mononuclear cells (PBMCs), obtained at new diagnosis, from a patient treated with antithyroid drugs. The receptors stem from a woman between 25 and 40 years old with Graves disease. Donor details come from another sample of the same person, matched by shared clones.

In this sample, this clonotype turned up many times. The rearrangement joins TRBV3-1 to TRBJ2-7; TRBD2 agrees at 8 bases. The CDR3 spans 15 residues. Germline V gives CDR1 LGHDT, CDR2 YNNKEL (reference sequence). V trimming: 1 base; J trimming: 2 bases; junction bases outside the gene matches: 4. The CDR3 bases are TGTGCCAGCAGCCAAGCGGGAGGGTCCACCTACGAGCAGTACTTC. Its protein is CASSQAGGSTYEQYF.

This clonotype has only a few counts. The CDR3 protein is CASSQTVQGLQPQHF. CDR3 in DNA: TGCGCCAGCAGCCAAACGGTACAGGGGCTACAGCCCCAGCATTTT. The chain has TRBV4-1 and TRBJ1-5, with 7 nucleotides matching TRBD1. From germline, CDR1 is MGHRA and CDR2 YSYEKL. V lost 2 bases to trimming and J lost 7 bases; unmatched junction nucleotides: 8. CDR3 size: 15 residues.